This entry lists 15 T cell receptor beta chains sequenced from one sample in a study of beta chain features in type 1 diabetes. Expressed TCRB transcripts got sequenced, as all isolated RNA was reverse transcribed. The table came from immunoSEQ multiplex PCR; TCRdb's copy has only in-frame clones and leaves some out. Here the sample spans fewer than 500,000 clones, approximately 15% being singletons. Sequencing used naive CD4+ T cells from blood. The receptors here all came from a man younger than 45 in good health.

This clone was detected only once. The rearrangement links TRBV28 to TRBJ1-2; tentative D call: TRBD1 (6 bases). This CDR3 comprises 14 residues. Germline CDR1 reads MDHEN; CDR2 reads SYDVKM. V lost 6 bases, J lost 4 bases, and 15 bases lay in between. CDR3 DNA: TGTGCCAGCAGACCTGGACAGATGACCTATGGCTACACCTTC. Translating it yields CASRPGQMTYGYTF.

This clone was detected a few times. The chain recombines TRBV4-3 with TRBJ2-5, with 7 bases that match TRBD2. This CDR3 has 16 residues. V was pared by 0 bases and J by 5 bases, with 9 bases of the junction left unmatched. In germline, CDR1 is LGHNA, CDR2 YSLEER. The CDR3, as DNA: TGCGCCAGCAGCCAAGAAAGCCTGACTAGCCTTGAGACCCAGTACTTC. Translation gives CASSQESLTSLETQYF.

The genes are TRBV7-2 and TRBJ2-7, with D maybe TRBD1 (6 bases). Germline CDR1 SGHTA, CDR2 FQGNSA. The CDR3 extends over 15 amino acids. The V gene lost 0 bases and the J gene lost 4 bases, with 13 bases spanning the gap. Written as DNA, the CDR3 is TGTGCCAGCAGCTTAGCAGTCGGGACACCTTACGAGCAGTACTTC. Its translation: CASSLAVGTPYEQYF.

This clone came up a few times. The chain has TRBV10-3 and TRBJ2-7; D unclear. Germline V gene lookup returns CDR1 ENHRY and CDR2 SYGVKD. CDR3 length equals 12 residues. V lost 2 bases, J lost 0 bases, and 2 bases lay in between. Written as DNA, the CDR3 is TGTGCCATCAGTGAGCCCTCCTACGAGCAGTACTTC. It translates to CAISEPSYEQYF.

This clone was seen a few times. This rearrangement joins TRBV2 to TRBJ2-7; 15 bases map to TRBD2. The CDR3 totals 16 residues. Germline CDR1 is SNHLY and CDR2 is FYNNEI. Unmatched junction bases numbered 4, after V lost 5 bases and J lost 2 bases. CDR3 in DNA: TGTGCCAGCAGTCTGGGACTAGCGGGGGGAACCTACGAGCAGTACTTC. Its protein is CASSLGLAGGTYEQYF.

The rearrangement uses TRBV5-1 and TRBJ2-6, with 7 bases fitting TRBD1. The CDR3 runs to 17 residues. Trimming at V came to 0 bases and at J to 1 base, leaving 4 bases not matched to a gene. Per germline, CDR1 SGHRS and CDR2 YFSETQ. The CDR3 DNA reads as TGCGCCAGCAGCTTGGAGCGACAGGGTTCTGGGGCCAACGTCCTGACTTTC. Amino acids: CASSLERQGSGANVLTF.

V is TRBV2 and J is TRBJ2-3; D perhaps matches TRBD2 (6 bases). The germline gives CDR1 SNHLY, CDR2 FYNNEI. There are 17 residues in the CDR3. V gave up 8 bases and J gave up 2 bases, with 23 bases separating them. Written as DNA, the CDR3 is TGTGCCAGCTTCGGGCTGGGCCCTAGCGAAGACACAGATACGCAGTATTTT. This sequence encodes CASFGLGPSEDTDTQYF.

V and J are TRBV2 and TRBJ2-2; D call uncertain. CDR3 length: 14 residues. Germline V gene lookup returns CDR1 SNHLY and CDR2 FYNNEI. Trimming left V 7 bases short and J 2 bases short, with 11 bases between. The CDR3: CASTGSPNTGELFF. The DNA for the CDR3 is TGTGCCAGCACGGGCAGCCCTAACACCGGGGAGCTGTTTTTT.

V and J are TRBV7-6 and TRBJ2-1, with 9 bases that match TRBD2. With 6 bases clipped from V and 2 bases from J, the junction kept 2 bases outside the gene matches. Germline CDR1 reads SGHVS; CDR2 reads FNYEAQ. This CDR3 is built from 14 residues. The CDR3 is CASSSSGAYNEQFF. The CDR3 region has the DNA TGTGCCAGCAGTTCTAGCGGGGCCTACAATGAGCAGTTCTTC.

This clone was observed a few times. The V gene is TRBV5-1, the J gene TRBJ2-7; D is unclear. Germline V gene sequence: CDR1 SGHRS, CDR2 YFSETQ. The ends were cut back, 2 bases at V and 12 bases at J, with 9 bases in the middle. CDR3 length: 10 residues. CDR3 coding DNA: TGCGCCAGCAGCTTCAAACTTCGGTACGTC. The encoded protein is CASSFKLRYV.

This clone has a handful of counts. The V call is TRBV5-1, the J call TRBJ2-5; a weak D match, TRBD2 (5 bases). V lost 0 bases and J 5 bases, leaving 11 bases between the germline ends. The CDR3 covers 14 residues. The germline CDR1 and CDR2 sequences are SGHRS and YFSETQ. The CDR3 DNA reads TGCGCCAGCAGCTTGGGAGAGGGCAGGGAGACCCAGTACTTC. Translation gives CASSLGEGRETQYF.

Comments on this clone: This sample also contains other DNA sequences that code for the same CDR3. The chain employs TRBV28 and TRBJ1-5; the D is unclear. V lost 4 bases and J 5 bases, leaving 3 bases between the germline ends. CDR3 size: 11 residues. Germline CDR1 and CDR2: MDHEN and SYDVKM. The CDR3 DNA follows: TGTGCCAGCAGTTCGGATCAGCCCCAGCATTTT. Residues: CASSSDQPQHF.

This clone was detected ten times or more. The chain recombines TRBV10-3 with TRBJ2-1, with D possibly matching TRBD2 (5 bases). CDR3 length equals 16 residues. The germline V and J ends were trimmed by 2 bases and 0 bases, with 11 bases remaining between them. Germline lookup yields CDR1 ENHRY and CDR2 SYGVKD. The CDR3 protein is CAISEEGRLSYNEQFF. In nucleotides, the CDR3 is TGTGCCATCAGTGAGGAGGGAAGGCTCTCCTACAATGAGCAGTTCTTC.

The sample holds a few counts of this clone. V usage is TRBV27 and J usage is TRBJ2-1, with D perhaps matching TRBD1 or TRBD2 (5 bases each). V lost 3 bases and J lost 7, with 22 bases in between. Germline V gene data show CDR1 as MNHEY and CDR2 as SMNVEV (reference sequence). The CDR3 consists of 17 residues. For the CDR3, the DNA is TGTGCCAGCAGTTTCCGCTGGAGTACCAAGTGGGGGAATGAGCAGTTCTTC. The encoded protein is CASSFRWSTKWGNEQFF.

This clone was observed a handful of times. The rearrangement uses TRBV5-4 and TRBJ2-1; possibly TRBD2 for D (6 bases). CDR1 and CDR2 from the germline V gene are SGHNT and YYREEE (reference sequence). V gave up 0 bases and J gave up 0 bases, with 10 bases separating them. The CDR3 sequence is 16 residues long. CDR3 sequence reads: CASSLGSGSSYNEQFF. The CDR3 region has the DNA TGTGCCAGCAGCTTGGGTAGCGGAAGCTCCTACAATGAGCAGTTCTTC. The full variable domain, in which reference TRBV5-4 and TRBJ2-1 provide the parts outside the CDR3, is ETGVTQSPTHLIKTRGQQVTLRCSSQSGHNTVSWYQQALGQGPQFIFQYYREEENGRGNFPPRFSGLQFPNYSSELNVNALELDDSALYLCASSLGSGSSYNEQFFGPGTRLTVL.